These 25 T cell receptor beta chains came from one sample sequenced in a study of shared clonotypes between healthy human individuals (dated by TCRdb to the early 2020s). CD8 naive samples were CD45RO-negative cells positively selected for CCR7, giving a CD45RA+CCR7+ population that excluded TemRA cells. Libraries were constructed by the immunoSEQ multiplex PCR assay. TCRdb obtained this table from immuneACCESS and retained in-frame rearrangements with V and J assigned. These tables miss some clones; where compared with another copy, unresolved V genes account for less than half of the shortfall, and the remainder is unexplained. Recorded for this sample are about 2,100,000 clones; 90% to 95% of them occurred a single time. The ten most abundant clones make up about 1.8% of the sample. The sample was naive CD8+ T cells from PBMCs. The label giving this sample's cell subset or site can be read as: CD45RA+CCR7+. The receptors stem from a man aged 18 to 30 in good health. Some clones in this sample may be carry-over from other donors' samples.

The chain uses TRBV7-8 and TRBJ2-6, with D uncertain. The V end lost 1 base, the J end lost 0 bases, and 10 bases lay between the germline ends. Germline V gives CDR1 SGHVS, CDR2 FQNEAQ. This CDR3 comprises 17 residues. Written as DNA, the CDR3 is TGTGCCAGCAGCTTAGGGGTTATGGGCTCTGGGGCCAACGTCCTGACTTTC. This translates into CASSLGVMGSGANVLTF.

This clone has just a few counts. The chain employs TRBV7-9 and TRBJ1-5; 7 positions match TRBD1. Germline V lookup: CDR1 SEHNR, CDR2 FQNEAQ (reference sequence). The ends lost 5 bases at V and 5 bases at J; junction bases unmatched: 6. There are 14 residues in the CDR3. CDR3 bases: TGTGCCAGCAGCCAACAGGGGAGCGATCAGCCCCAGCATTTT. Residues: CASSQQGSDQPQHF.

This chain joins TRBV27 and TRBJ1-5; D might be TRBD1 (6 bases). Germline CDR1 is MNHEY and CDR2 is SMNVEV (reference sequence). V lost 4 bases to trimming and J lost 3 bases, with 16 bases between them. The CDR3 loop spans 16 amino acids. The CDR3 bases are TGTGCCAGCAGTTCTGGGGGGCCCATGTTCAATCAGCCCCAGCATTTT. Amino acid sequence: CASSSGGPMFNQPQHF.

The J gene is TRBJ2-7, the V gene TRBV6-6; D is perhaps TRBD2 (6 bases). V gave up 5 bases and J gave up 5 bases, with 19 bases separating them. In germline, CDR1 is MNHNY, CDR2 SVGAGI (reference sequence). This CDR3 contains 15 residues. CDR3 nucleotides: TGTGCCAGCAGTCCCCCTAGCGCCCCCGGGAACGAGCAGTACTTC. Translation gives CASSPPSAPGNEQYF.

CDR3 sequence: CATSRDGRNPEQYF. The DNA of the CDR3 is TGTGCCACCAGCAGAGATGGGCGGAACCCCGAGCAGTACTTC. The J gene is TRBJ2-7, the V gene TRBV15; no clear D. Per the germline V gene, CDR1 is LNHNV and CDR2 is YYDKDF (reference sequence). V shed 0 bases and J shed 6 bases, with 12 bases lying between them. The CDR3 is 14 residues long.

The DNA for the CDR3 is TGTGCCAGCAGCTTAGGGGGAGATGGGACCGAGCAGTACTTC. It yields the protein CASSLGGDGTEQYF. The chain is built from TRBV7-2 and TRBJ2-7; the D call may be TRBD1 or TRBD2 (5 bases each). The germline V gene has CDR1 SGHTA and CDR2 FQGNSA. V lost 1 base to trimming and J lost 6 bases, with 13 bases between them. This CDR3 comprises 14 residues.

The rearrangement uses TRBV7-9 and TRBJ1-1, with 7 bases identical to TRBD1. The germline CDR1 and CDR2 sequences are SEHNR and FQNEAQ (reference sequence). V dropped 5 bases and J dropped 1; count of bases not matched to a gene: 16. The CDR3 has 18 amino acids. CDR3 in DNA: TGTGCCAGCAGCAGGACCCGGGACAGTTCTTTTCCGAACACTGAAGCTTTCTTT. This sequence encodes CASSRTRDSSFPNTEAFF.

This chain uses TRBV12-5 with TRBJ2-6; D gene unclear. The length of the CDR3 is 18 residues. V dropped 4 bases and J dropped 0 bases, with 16 bases sitting between them. In germline, CDR1 is LGHNT, CDR2 FRNRAP. The CDR3 loop reads CASGYPGQYLSGANVLTF. In DNA form, the CDR3 reads TGTGCTAGTGGTTACCCGGGCCAGTACCTCTCTGGGGCCAACGTCCTGACTTTC.

V usage is TRBV27 and J usage is TRBJ2-7; D perhaps matches TRBD1 (6 bases). The CDR3 is 13 amino acids. Looked up from germline, CDR1 is MNHEY and CDR2 is SMNVEV (reference sequence). V was shortened by 3 bases and J by 4 bases, with 10 bases between the two germline ends. The CDR3 bases are TGTGCCAGCAGTTTGGCAGACAGGTACGAGCAGTACTTC. Protein: CASSLADRYEQYF.

The V call is TRBV27, the J call TRBJ1-1, with 8 bases fitting TRBD1. The CDR3 consists of 15 residues. V dropped 7 bases and J dropped 4; count of bases not matched to a gene: 11. Germline V gives CDR1 MNHEY, CDR2 SMNVEV (reference sequence). Here the CDR3 reads CASKGVWTGSTEAFF. CDR3 nucleotides: TGTGCCAGCAAGGGGGTTTGGACAGGGTCCACTGAAGCTTTCTTT.

The genes are TRBV6-1 and TRBJ1-1, with D possibly TRBD1 on 5 matching bases. The CDR3 has 13 amino acids. CDR1 is MNHNS and CDR2 is SASEGT in the germline V gene. The ends were cut back, 5 bases at V and 6 bases at J, with 13 bases in the middle. CDR3: CASSSQGWAEAFF. The CDR3 region has the DNA TGTGCCAGCAGTTCCCAGGGATGGGCTGAAGCTTTCTTT.

The rearrangement links TRBV7-6 to TRBJ2-7, with 7 bases aligning to TRBD1. This CDR3 contains 14 residues. Trimming at V came to 5 bases and at J to 7 bases, leaving 11 bases not matched to a gene. Germline CDR1 and CDR2: SGHVS and FNYEAQ. The CDR3 bases are TGTGCCAGCAGCGGCTGGGACAGTCGTGGGGAGCAGTACTTC. Translated, it gives CASSGWDSRGEQYF.

V gene TRBV6-6 combines with J gene TRBJ1-5; D remains ambiguous. CDR3 length: 14 residues. CDR1 is MNHNY and CDR2 is SVGAGI in the germline V gene (reference sequence). V lost 7 bases, J lost 0 bases, and 10 bases lay in between. The CDR3 bases are TGTGCCAGCACGGTCACAGATAGCAATCAGCCCCAGCATTTT. This gives the protein CASTVTDSNQPQHF.

The chain is built from TRBV29-1 and TRBJ2-6; 7 bases fit TRBD2. V shed 7 bases and J 2 bases; nucleotides not matched to a gene: 17. The CDR3 length is 18 residues. The germline V gene encodes CDR1 SQVTM and CDR2 ANQGSEA. CDR3 sequence (DNA): TGCAGCGCTATCGGCCGGCCGGGGGGAGGGCCTGGGGCCAACGTCCTGACTTTC. Translation gives CSAIGRPGGGPGANVLTF.

The genes are TRBV11-3 and TRBJ2-1; D uncertain. CDR1 and CDR2 from the germline V gene are SGHNT and YENEEA. Trimming took off 5 bases at V and 5 bases at J, with 16 bases between the two ends. This CDR3 is built from 15 residues. CDR3 coding DNA: TGTGCCAGCAGCCGGGCCCCAGGCCATGACAATGAGCAGTTCTTC. This gives the protein CASSRAPGHDNEQFF.

This chain uses TRBV4-3 with TRBJ2-1; TRBD1 agrees at 8 bases. V was clipped by 3 bases and J by 6 bases; unmatched bases: 10. From germline, CDR1 is LGHNA and CDR2 YSLEER. The CDR3 runs to 16 residues. The DNA for the CDR3 is TGCGCCAGCAGCCATTCCCCGGGACAGGCCTTCAATGAGCAGTTCTTC. It translates to CASSHSPGQAFNEQFF.

V is TRBV7-9 and J is TRBJ2-7; TRBD1 matches at 7 bases. The junction had 17 bases not matched to a gene; V was cut back by 0 bases and J by 3 bases. CDR1 and CDR2 (germline): SEHNR, FQNEAQ (reference sequence). The CDR3 has 19 amino acids. This CDR3 is CASSLAPVRPDRQIYEQYF. CDR3 sequence (DNA): TGTGCCAGCAGCTTAGCCCCCGTTCGTCCGGACAGGCAAATCTACGAGCAGTACTTC.

This clone was observed once. The genes are TRBV7-8 and TRBJ1-2; D ambiguous. The CDR3 is 13 amino acids. Trimming pared 0 bases from V and 7 bases from J, leaving 9 bases between. Per germline, CDR1 SGHVS and CDR2 FQNEAQ. The CDR3 DNA reads as TGTGCCAGCAGCTTAGCCGAAGGTCTTGGCTACACCTTC. It is translated as CASSLAEGLGYTF.

The table lists this clone with a count of one. The chain links TRBV7-3 to TRBJ2-7; unclear D gene. CDR1 SGHTA and CDR2 FQGTGA come from the germline V gene. Deletions cut 2 bases from V and 3 bases from J, with 11 bases between. This CDR3 has 14 residues. CDR3 amino acids: CASSLLGIGYEQYF. The CDR3 nucleotides are TGTGCCAGCAGCTTATTAGGGATCGGCTACGAGCAGTACTTC.

Here the CDR3 DNA reads TGTGCCAGCAGCGGCCTTCGGACAGTTCAAGAGACCCAGTACTTC. It codes for CASSGLRTVQETQYF. V gene TRBV11-1 combines with J gene TRBJ2-5, with D possibly being TRBD1 (6 bases). V was cut by 5 bases and J by 2 bases, with 15 bases left in between. This CDR3 region has 15 residues. In germline, CDR1 is SGHAT, CDR2 FQDESV (reference sequence).

The V and J genes are TRBV7-8 and TRBJ1-1, with D possibly matching TRBD1 (5 bases). The CDR3 has 13 residues. CDR1 is SGHVS, CDR2 FQNEAQ, per germline. V was trimmed by 1 base and J by 8 bases, leaving 11 bases between them. The CDR3 DNA reads TGTGCCAGCAGCTTAGATTTGCAGGGAGAAGCTTTCTTT. Its protein is CASSLDLQGEAFF.

Turning to this clone: Other DNA sequences in the sample encode the same CDR3. V gene TRBV27 combines with J gene TRBJ2-7; D is perhaps TRBD1 (5 bases). Trimming pared 5 bases from V and 2 bases from J, leaving 10 bases between. The germline V gene has CDR1 MNHEY and CDR2 SMNVEV (reference sequence). This CDR3 is built from 13 residues. DNA for the CDR3: TGTGCCAGCAGTCTTGACAGTACCTACGAGCAGTACTTC. Translation: CASSLDSTYEQYF.

This clone was observed a single time. The chain employs TRBV2 and TRBJ2-7; D possibly corresponds to TRBD2 (6 bases). Germline V gene lookup returns CDR1 SNHLY and CDR2 FYNNEI. V was cut by 5 bases and J by 2 bases, with 16 bases left in between. The CDR3 covers 15 residues. CDR3 coding DNA: TGTGCCAGCAGTAGCCCGGGGGTGAATCCCTACGAGCAGTACTTC. Residues: CASSSPGVNPYEQYF. The full variable domain, its missing parts supplied by reference TRBV2 and TRBJ2-7, is EPEVTQTPSHQVTQMGQEVILRCVPISNHLYFYWYRQILGQKVEFLVSFYNNEISEKSEIFDDQFSVERPDGSNFTLKIRSTKLEDSAMYFCASSSPGVNPYEQYFGPGTRLTVT.

This chain uses TRBV10-3 with TRBJ2-7; tentatively, D is TRBD1 or TRBD2 (5 bases each). V was shortened by 6 bases and J by 2 bases, with 26 bases between the two germline ends. CDR1 and CDR2 (germline): ENHRY, SYGVKD. This CDR3 spans 18 amino acids. The DNA of the CDR3 is TGTGCCATCAGGGCTTGGGGGAGCGGCAGACAGTACCCCTACGAGCAGTACTTC. The encoded protein is CAIRAWGSGRQYPYEQYF.

J is TRBJ2-1 and V is TRBV27; either TRBD1 or TRBD2 may supply D (6 bases each). The CDR3 has 16 amino acids. V lost 3 bases and J lost 8, with 20 bases in between. Germline V gives CDR1 MNHEY, CDR2 SMNVEV (reference sequence). In DNA, the CDR3 is TGTGCCAGCAGTTTGGGACCGAACGGGGGCCTCTATGAGCAGTTCTTC. It codes for CASSLGPNGGLYEQFF.